This entry lists 9 T cell receptor beta chains sequenced from one sample in a study of pediatric ulcerative colitis. The data were produced by immunoSEQ multiplex PCR, yet TCRdb's version contains in-frame clones alone and is incomplete. The table shows some 14,000 clones, with around 90% occurring only once. Sequencing was performed on blood. The origin of the receptors is a boy younger than 18 with moderate ulcerative colitis.

This chain joins TRBV28 and TRBJ2-1; 9 bases match TRBD2. The ends lost 6 bases at V and 0 bases at J; junction bases unmatched: 9. This CDR3 contains 17 residues. In germline, CDR1 is MDHEN, CDR2 SYDVKM. CDR3 sequence: CASSLLSGSPSYNEQFF. The CDR3 DNA reads as TGTGCCAGCAGCCTCCTTAGCGGGAGTCCCTCCTACAATGAGCAGTTCTTC.

The chain is built from TRBV7-8 and TRBJ1-5, with D uncertain. Trimming pared 1 base from V and 3 bases from J, leaving 13 bases between. This CDR3 has 16 amino acids. Germline V gene sequence: CDR1 SGHVS, CDR2 FQNEAQ. The CDR3 region has the DNA TGTGCCAGCAGCTTAGAAACAATGGAACTCAATCAGCCCCAGCATTTT. It is translated as CASSLETMELNQPQHF.

This rearrangement joins TRBV2 to TRBJ1-3, with D unresolved. The germline V gene has CDR1 SNHLY and CDR2 FYNNEI. The CDR3 contains 12 residues. V lost 4 bases, J lost 4 bases, and 5 bases lay in between. Written as DNA, the CDR3 is TGTGCCAGCAGTGTCGACGGAAACACCATATATTTT. Its translation: CASSVDGNTIYF.

The rearrangement links TRBV2 to TRBJ2-3, with TRBD1 as a possible D gene (7 bases). Germline assignment: CDR1 SNHLY and CDR2 FYNNEI. The CDR3 spans 15 residues. The germline V and J ends were trimmed by 4 bases and 4 bases, with 15 bases remaining between them. This chain's CDR3 is CASSGQGGSADTQYF. Here the CDR3 DNA reads TGTGCCAGCAGTGGGCAGGGGGGTTCCGCAGATACGCAGTATTTT. Combining the CDR3 with reference TRBV2 and TRBJ2-3 gives the whole variable domain EPEVTQTPSHQVTQMGQEVILRCVPISNHLYFYWYRQILGQKVEFLVSFYNNEISEKSEIFDDQFSVERPDGSNFTLKIRSTKLEDSAMYFCASSGQGGSADTQYFGPGTRLTVL.

This clone was seen only once. The rearrangement uses TRBV6-6 and TRBJ1-1; 7 bases map to TRBD1. Germline CDR1 is MNHNY and CDR2 is SVGAGI (reference sequence). This CDR3 is 14 amino acids long. Trimming took 6 bases from V and 1 from J; bases not matched to a gene: 5. The CDR3 loop reads CASSHGQENTEAFF. The CDR3 DNA reads as TGTGCCAGCAGCCACGGACAGGAGAACACTGAAGCTTTCTTT.

The V and J genes are TRBV2 and TRBJ1-2; no clear D gene. The CDR3 consists of 15 residues. Germline values: CDR1 SNHLY, CDR2 FYNNEI. Trimming removed 3 bases from V and 4 bases from J, with 15 bases in between. The CDR3 DNA reads TGTGCCAGCAGTGATAGTAGGGTTTTGTTCTATGGCTACACCTTC. Translation gives CASSDSRVLFYGYTF. Complete variable domain (other parts from reference TRBV2 and TRBJ1-2): EPEVTQTPSHQVTQMGQEVILRCVPISNHLYFYWYRQILGQKVEFLVSFYNNEISEKSEIFDDQFSVERPDGSNFTLKIRSTKLEDSAMYFCASSDSRVLFYGYTFGSGTRLTVV.

The chain combines TRBV10-1 with TRBJ2-2, with D possibly being TRBD1 (5 bases). In germline, CDR1 is WNHNN, CDR2 SYGVQD (reference sequence). CDR3 length: 15 amino acids. Trimming took 2 bases from V and 5 from J, leaving 12 bases between them. The chain's CDR3 is CASSERQGLTGELFF. DNA for the CDR3: TGCGCCAGCAGTGAGCGGCAGGGATTGACCGGGGAGCTGTTTTTT.

The J gene is TRBJ1-2, the V gene TRBV4-3; 11 nucleotides match TRBD1. Per germline, CDR1 LGHNA and CDR2 YSLEER. V lost 4 bases and J lost 8; bases outside the gene matches: 3. The CDR3 has 13 residues. This chain's CDR3 is CASSPDRGRGYTF. The CDR3 bases are TGCGCCAGCAGCCCGGACAGGGGGCGAGGCTACACCTTC.

The chain has TRBV27 and TRBJ1-5; TRBD1 matches 8 bases. CDR1 is MNHEY, CDR2 SMNVEV, per germline (reference sequence). V lost 7 bases and J lost 9; bases outside the gene matches: 11. The CDR3 length is 14 residues. CDR3: CASKTGAAWWPQHF. The CDR3 bases are TGTGCCAGCAAGACAGGGGCGGCGTGGTGGCCCCAGCATTTT.